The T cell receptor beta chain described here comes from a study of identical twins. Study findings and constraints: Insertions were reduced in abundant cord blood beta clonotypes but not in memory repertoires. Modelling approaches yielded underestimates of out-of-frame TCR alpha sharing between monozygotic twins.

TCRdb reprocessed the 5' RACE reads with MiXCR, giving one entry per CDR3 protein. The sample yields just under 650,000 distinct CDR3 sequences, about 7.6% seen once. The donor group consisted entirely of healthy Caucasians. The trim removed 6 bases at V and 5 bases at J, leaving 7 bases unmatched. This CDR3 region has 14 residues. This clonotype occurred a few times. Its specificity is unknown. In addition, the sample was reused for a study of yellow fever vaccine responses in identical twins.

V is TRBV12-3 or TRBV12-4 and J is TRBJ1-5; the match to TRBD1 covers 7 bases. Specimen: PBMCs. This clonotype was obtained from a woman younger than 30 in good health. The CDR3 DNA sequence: TGTGCCAGCAGCACGACAGGGTACGATCAGCCCCAGCATTTT. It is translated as CASSTTGYDQPQHF.